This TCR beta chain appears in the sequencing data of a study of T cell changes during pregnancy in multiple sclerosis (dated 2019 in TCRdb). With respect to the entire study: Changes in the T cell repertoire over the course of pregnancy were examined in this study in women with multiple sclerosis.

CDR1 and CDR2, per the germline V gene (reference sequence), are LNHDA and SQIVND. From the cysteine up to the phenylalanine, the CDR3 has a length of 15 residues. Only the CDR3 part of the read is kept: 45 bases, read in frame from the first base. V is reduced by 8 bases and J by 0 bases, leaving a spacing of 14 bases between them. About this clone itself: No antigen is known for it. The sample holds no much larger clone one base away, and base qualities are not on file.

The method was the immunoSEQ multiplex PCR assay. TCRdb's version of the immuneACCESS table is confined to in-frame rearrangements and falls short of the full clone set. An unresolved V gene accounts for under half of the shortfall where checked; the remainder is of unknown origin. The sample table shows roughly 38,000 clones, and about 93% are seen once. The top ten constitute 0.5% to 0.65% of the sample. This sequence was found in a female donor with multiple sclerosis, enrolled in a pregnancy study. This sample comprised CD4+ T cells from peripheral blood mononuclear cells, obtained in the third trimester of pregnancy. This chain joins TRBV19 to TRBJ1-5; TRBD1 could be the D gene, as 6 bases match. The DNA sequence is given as TGTGCCAGTTTTAACAGGGAACATAGCAATCAGCCCCAGCATTTT. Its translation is CASFNREHSNQPQHF.